Below are 29 T cell receptor beta chains sequenced from a single sample in a study of T cell responses to AZD1222 COVID-19 vaccine (dated by TCRdb to the early 2020s). The library was obtained by the immunoSEQ multiplex PCR assay. The table was pulled from immuneACCESS by TCRdb, which kept in-frame rearrangements only. Such tables lose some clones; where checked, under half of the loss comes from unresolved V genes, and the rest has no known cause. The sample contains about 180,000 clones, around 89% of them found a single time. Around 6.9% of the sample rests with the top ten. According to the study, the label for this sample's time point signals: baseline before first vaccination. The sample in question was peripheral blood, obtained on day 0 of AZD1222 vaccination. These receptors all stem from an adult in good health.

This chain links TRBV19 with TRBJ1-2; D is unresolved. The CDR3 totals 12 residues. Per the germline V gene, CDR1 is LNHDA and CDR2 is SQIVND (reference sequence). Trimming took 10 bases from V and 0 from J, leaving 9 bases between them. In DNA form, the CDR3 reads TGTGCCATTGAGGCTTCTAACTATGGCTACACCTTC. Amino acid sequence: CAIEASNYGYTF.

The chain has TRBV5-1 and TRBJ2-2; D ambiguous. Germline V gene lookup returns CDR1 SGHRS and CDR2 YFSETQ. Trimming pared 1 base from V and 9 bases from J, leaving 16 bases between. This CDR3 has 15 amino acids. Here the CDR3 reads CASSLLPVSPRELFF. The CDR3 nucleotides are TGCGCCAGCAGCTTGCTTCCCGTTTCGCCCAGGGAGCTGTTTTTT.

The chain carries TRBV19 and TRBJ2-5; D ambiguous. Trimming pared 3 bases from V and 1 base from J, leaving 6 bases between. The CDR3 totals 13 residues. Germline CDR1 and CDR2: LNHDA and SQIVND (reference sequence). For the CDR3, the DNA is TGTGCCAGTAGTATGAACAGCCAAGAGACCCAGTACTTC. It specifies CASSMNSQETQYF.

A note on this clone: The germline gene is not matched at one end of the junction; a read error may be the cause. V and J are TRBV10-3 and TRBJ2-2; D is perhaps TRBD1 (7 bases). This CDR3 is built from 13 residues. Germline V lookup: CDR1 ENHRY, CDR2 SYGVKD. CDR3 sequence: CAVRQGGTGELFF. CDR3 DNA sequence: TGTGCCGTCAGACAGGGAGGTACCGGGGAGCTGTTTTTT.

This clone was counted once. The genes are TRBV4-1 and TRBJ1-1; D unresolved. The germline gives CDR1 MGHRA, CDR2 YSYEKL. CDR3 length: 15 residues. Between the trimmed V and J ends, which lost 2 bases and 1 base, there was a span of 11 bases. The CDR3 region is CASSQSREWNTEAFF. The CDR3 DNA follows: TGCGCCAGCAGCCAATCGAGGGAGTGGAACACTGAAGCTTTCTTT.

The V call is TRBV4-2, the J call TRBJ1-2; D call uncertain. Germline V CDR1 and CDR2: LGHNA, YNFKEQ. The CDR3 totals 14 residues. The V gene lost 4 bases and the J gene lost 0 bases, with 9 bases spanning the gap. CDR3 amino acids: CASSPQASNYGYTF. The CDR3 coding sequence is TGTGCCAGCAGCCCCCAGGCCTCTAACTATGGCTACACCTTC.

V usage is TRBV5-4 and J usage is TRBJ1-6; D is ambiguous. The CDR3 is 14 amino acids. Germline CDR1 SGHNT, CDR2 YYREEE (reference sequence). V was clipped by 7 bases and J by 9 bases, with 17 bases between them. In DNA, the CDR3 is TGTGCCAGCGCCCCGGCTGTATCCAGTTCACCCCTCCACTTT. Its translation is CASAPAVSSSPLHF.

In its sample, this clone was seen many times. CDR3 in DNA: TGCGCCAGCTCCGGCCCCATCAAGGGCACTGAAGCTTTCTTT. It is translated as CASSGPIKGTEAFF. The V gene is TRBV4-1, the J gene TRBJ1-1; D is unclear. Germline assignment: CDR1 MGHRA and CDR2 YSYEKL. V lost 8 bases and J lost 4, with 17 bases in between. The CDR3 spans 14 residues.

The V and J genes are TRBV5-6 and TRBJ1-6; a possible D gene is TRBD1 (6 bases). V lost 2 bases and J 15 bases, leaving 9 bases between the germline ends. The germline CDR1 and CDR2 sequences are SGHDT and YYEEEE. The CDR3 has 11 residues. CDR3 residues: CASSFGTNLHF. Here the CDR3 DNA reads TGTGCCAGCAGCTTTGGGACAAACCTCCACTTT.

The V gene is TRBV14, the J gene TRBJ2-7; TRBD2 matches at 8 bases. The CDR3 spans 15 residues. Trimming took 5 bases from V and 9 from J; bases not matched to a gene: 15. The germline gives CDR1 SGHDN, CDR2 FVKESK. CDR3 amino acids: CASSWSSGGSSAQYF. The CDR3 coding sequence is TGTGCCAGCAGCTGGTCTTCGGGGGGGTCGAGTGCGCAGTACTTC.

Concerning this clone: At the DNA level, this CDR3 is encoded by other sequences in the same sample as well. J is TRBJ1-4 and V is TRBV27; 7 positions match TRBD1. With V trimmed by 2 bases and J by 8 bases, 5 bases remained unmatched. CDR1 is MNHEY and CDR2 is SMNVEV in the germline V gene (reference sequence). The CDR3 extends over 14 amino acids. CDR3 amino acids: CASSLGRGGEKLFF. DNA of the CDR3: TGTGCCAGCAGTTTAGGCAGGGGGGGGGAAAAACTGTTTTTT.

This clone occurred once. The CDR3, as DNA: TGTGCCAGCAGTCCGCTTCAGGGGGCGAAACCCCCTGGGGCCAACGTCCTGACTTTC. This encodes CASSPLQGAKPPGANVLTF. The genes are TRBV28 and TRBJ2-6; 8 bases agree with TRBD1. Trimming removed 5 bases from V and 2 bases from J; junction bases left unmatched: 14. CDR3 length: 19 residues. Germline CDR1 MDHEN, CDR2 SYDVKM.

V gene TRBV3-1 (or the pseudogene TRBV3-2) combines with J gene TRBJ1-5; the D is unclear. The V gene's germline CDR1 is LGHDT and CDR2 YNNKEL (reference sequence). Trimming took 1 base from V and 3 from J, leaving 13 bases between them. The CDR3 runs 16 residues. CDR3: CASSQGPTSSNQPQHF. CDR3 nucleotides: TGTGCCAGCAGCCAAGGCCCGACAAGTTCCAATCAGCCCCAGCATTTT.

The chain links TRBV5-4 to TRBJ2-1; 12 positions agree with TRBD1. V shed 7 bases and J 7 bases; nucleotides not matched to a gene: 3. Germline CDR1 SGHNT, CDR2 YYREEE (reference sequence). The CDR3 runs to 13 residues. The CDR3 here is CASGDRGLNEQFF. CDR3 coding DNA: TGTGCCAGCGGGGACAGGGGGCTGAATGAGCAGTTCTTC.

This chain joins TRBV5-4 and TRBJ1-4; D is uncertain. Looked up from germline, CDR1 is SGHNT and CDR2 is YYREEE (reference sequence). The CDR3 consists of 13 residues. V lost 2 bases, J lost 4 bases, and 6 bases lay in between. CDR3 sequence reads: CASSFGNNEKLFF. Written as DNA, the CDR3 is TGTGCCAGCAGCTTCGGTAATAATGAAAAACTGTTTTTT. The full variable domain, completed using reference TRBV5-4 and TRBJ1-4, is ETGVTQSPTHLIKTRGQQVTLRCSSQSGHNTVSWYQQALGQGPQFIFQYYREEENGRGNFPPRFSGLQFPNYSSELNVNALELDDSALYLCASSFGNNEKLFFGSGTQLSVL.

The rearrangement links TRBV5-6 to TRBJ2-5; D perhaps matches TRBD1 (6 bases). Germline-derived CDR1 and CDR2 are SGHDT and YYEEEE. The CDR3 length is 17 residues. The germline V and J ends were trimmed by 0 bases and 5 bases, with 20 bases remaining between them. The CDR3 DNA sequence: TGTGCCAGCAGCTTGGCCGGTTCGGCAGGGGTCCGGGAGACCCAGTACTTC. Translated, it gives CASSLAGSAGVRETQYF.

With respect to this clone: The junction departs from germline at one end; a sequencing error may be responsible. The gene calls are TRBV11-2 and TRBJ1-1, with 8 bases identical to TRBD1. This CDR3 comprises 15 residues. Germline V lookup: CDR1 SGHAT, CDR2 FQNNGV. CDR3 region: CASSSGDRSNAEAFF. The CDR3 nucleotides are TGTGCCAGCAGCTCGGGGGACAGGTCGAACGCTGAAGCTTTCTTT.

This chain connects TRBV7-9 to TRBJ2-1; no reliable D call. The ends were cut back, 1 base at V and 5 bases at J, with 6 bases in the middle. Germline-derived CDR1 and CDR2 are SEHNR and FQNEAQ (reference sequence). The CDR3 length is 13 residues. The CDR3 DNA reads TGTGCCAGCAGCTTAGGCGGTCACAATGAGCAGTTCTTC. Translating gives CASSLGGHNEQFF.

V is TRBV9 and J is TRBJ1-1; D call uncertain. Germline V gene lookup returns CDR1 SGDLS and CDR2 YYNGEE. V lost 0 bases and J 5 bases, leaving 5 bases between the germline ends. This CDR3 is built from 12 residues. CDR3 nucleotides: TGTGCCAGCAGCGTAGGGGGTACTGAAGCTTTCTTT. Translated: CASSVGGTEAFF.

The V and J genes are TRBV7-9 and TRBJ2-5; 14 bases are a match to TRBD2. Germline lookup yields CDR1 SEHNR and CDR2 FQNEAQ (reference sequence). The CDR3 length is 19 residues. V was pared by 1 base and J by 4 bases, with 11 bases of the junction left unmatched. CDR3 protein: CASSLGPLRLAGGRETQYF. DNA of the CDR3: TGTGCCAGCAGCTTAGGACCCCTCAGACTAGCGGGGGGGCGAGAGACCCAGTACTTC.

The chain joins TRBV2 to TRBJ2-3; TRBD1 matches at 9 bases. Unmatched junction bases numbered 7, after V lost 5 bases and J lost 4 bases. This CDR3 has 15 residues. CDR1 SNHLY and CDR2 FYNNEI come from the germline V gene. CDR3 nucleotide sequence: TGTGCCAGCAGTCCCGGGACAGGGTTCCCAGATACGCAGTATTTT. It encodes CASSPGTGFPDTQYF.

V gene TRBV6-5 combines with J gene TRBJ1-1; D is uncertain. This CDR3 has 12 residues. V shed 10 bases and J shed 0 bases, with 9 bases lying between them. Germline CDR1 and CDR2: MNHEY and SVGAGI. The CDR3 sequence is CATNSLNTEAFF. The DNA for the CDR3 is TGTGCCACCAACAGCCTGAACACTGAAGCTTTCTTT.

The J gene is TRBJ2-7, the V gene TRBV6-5, with D perhaps matching TRBD1 (6 bases). V was pared by 4 bases and J by 0 bases, with 10 bases between. The CDR3 consists of 14 residues. Germline CDR1 reads MNHEY; CDR2 reads SVGAGI. CDR3 nucleotides: TGTGCCAGCAGTTCCGGGACATTCTCCTACGAGCAGTACTTC. Its translation is CASSSGTFSYEQYF.

The genes are TRBV5-6 and TRBJ2-7; the match to TRBD1 covers 7 bases. The CDR3 has 14 residues. Trimming cost V 2 bases and J 0 bases; bases outside gene matches: 2. Germline CDR1 is SGHDT and CDR2 is YYEEEE. The CDR3 sequence is CASSLGGTSYEQYV. The CDR3, as DNA: TGTGCCAGCAGCTTAGGGGGCACCTCCTACGAGCAGTACGTC.

V and J are TRBV9 and TRBJ1-2; tentatively, D is TRBD1 (5 bases). Germline lookup yields CDR1 SGDLS and CDR2 YYNGEE. This CDR3 has 13 amino acids. Trimming left V 0 bases short and J 6 bases short, with 9 bases between. The DNA of the CDR3 is TGTGCCAGCAGCGTAGGCACAGGAGATGGCTACACCTTC. Protein sequence: CASSVGTGDGYTF. The full variable domain, with the rest looked up from reference TRBV9 and TRBJ1-2, is DSGVTQTPKHLITATGQRVTLRCSPRSGDLSVYWYQQSLDQGLQFLIQYYNGEERAKGNILERFSAQQFPDLHSELNLSSLELGDSALYFCASSVGTGDGYTFGSGTRLTVV.

This clone was seen once. V usage is TRBV4-3 and J usage is TRBJ2-2; the D gene is possibly TRBD1 (5 bases). Germline V CDR1 and CDR2: LGHNA, YSLEER. There are 14 residues in the CDR3. V was shortened by 2 bases and J by 5 bases, with 9 bases between the two germline ends. The CDR3: CASSQQGGTGELFF. CDR3 nucleotides: TGCGCCAGCAGCCAACAGGGTGGTACCGGGGAGCTGTTTTTT.

This clone was detected once. The chain recombines TRBV5-1 with TRBJ1-5, with 10 bases matching TRBD1. This CDR3 is built from 15 residues. J was trimmed by 5 bases and V by 3 bases; bases with no gene match: 5. Germline V lookup: CDR1 SGHRS, CDR2 YFSETQ. The CDR3 nucleotides are TGCGCCAGCAGCTCGGGACAGGGGAGGGATCAGCCCCAGCATTTT. Translation: CASSSGQGRDQPQHF.

The chain combines TRBV30 with TRBJ1-1, with D tentatively TRBD1 (6 bases). The CDR3 runs to 15 residues. V gave up 5 bases and J gave up 1 base, with 17 bases separating them. Germline CDR1 is GTSNPN and CDR2 is SVGIG (reference sequence). The CDR3 loop reads CAWVPGALSNTEAFF. The CDR3 region has the DNA TGTGCCTGGGTTCCGGGGGCCCTTTCGAACACTGAAGCTTTCTTT.

V is TRBV6-2 or TRBV6-3 and J is TRBJ2-5, with a weak D call TRBD2 (5 bases). From germline, CDR1 is MNHEY and CDR2 SVGEGT. CDR3 size: 15 residues. Between the trimmed V and J ends, which lost 5 bases and 0 bases, there was a span of 13 bases. Here the CDR3 DNA reads TGTGCCAGCAGTCGCGGGCCATCGAACCAAGAGACCCAGTACTTC. Its protein is CASSRGPSNQETQYF.